One and the same sample provided the 9 T cell receptor beta chains below, sequenced in a study of blood T cells in healthy people across ages. Combining a sample-barcoded 5' primer with a J-beta primer mix, a second PCR ran for 7 to 11 cycles. TCRdb analysed the 5' RACE reads with MiXCR anew, one entry per CDR3 protein. The repertoire includes 540,000 or so distinct CDR3 sequences, less than 25% of them detected once, and roughly 10% sits in the top ten. These data are also associated with another study on T cells of mothers and their children.

Sequencing was done on a sample of blood. The source is a boy aged 5 to 17 in good health.

V usage is TRBV7-6 and J usage is TRBJ2-1; 11 nucleotides line up with TRBD2. Germline V gene lookup returns CDR1 SGHVS and CDR2 FNYEAQ. The CDR3 loop spans 15 amino acids. Trimming removed 4 bases from V and 6 bases from J; junction bases left unmatched: 5. The CDR3 reads CASSSIAGGPNEQFF. The CDR3 DNA reads TGTGCCAGCAGCTCGATAGCGGGGGGGCCCAATGAGCAGTTCTTC.

This clonotype was recorded a few times. V and J are TRBV2 and TRBJ2-1; 11 bases fit TRBD2. This CDR3 region has 14 residues. CDR1 is SNHLY, CDR2 FYNNEI, per germline. V lost 7 bases and J lost 4; bases outside the gene matches: 3. The CDR3 DNA sequence: TGTGCCAGCATGTGGACTAGCGGGTACAATGAGCAGTTCTTC. It encodes CASMWTSGYNEQFF.

The table lists this clonotype with a few counts. The chain joins TRBV7-2 to TRBJ2-5; TRBD2 matches at 8 bases. Germline CDR1 and CDR2: SGHTA and FQGNSA. This CDR3 is built from 14 residues. J gave up 4 bases and V 5 bases, and 6 bases lay outside the gene matches. The CDR3 is CASSGSLAGETQYF. In DNA form, the CDR3 reads TGTGCCAGCAGCGGCTCGCTAGCGGGAGAGACCCAGTACTTC.

This clonotype showed up just a few times. This chain joins TRBV30 and TRBJ2-7, with D possibly called TRBD1 or TRBD2 (5 bases each). The CDR3 is 14 amino acids. Germline CDR1 is GTSNPN and CDR2 is SVGIG (reference sequence). Trimming pared 0 bases from V and 1 base from J, leaving 10 bases between. The CDR3 sequence is CAWSVGDGSYEQYF. CDR3 DNA sequence: TGTGCCTGGAGTGTCGGGGACGGGTCCTACGAGCAGTACTTC.

The CDR3 DNA reads as TGCAGCGCGCGGGATCCCGGGAGGGCTGAAGCTTTCTTT. Its protein product is CSARDPGRAEAFF. The V gene is TRBV29-1, the J gene TRBJ1-1; D gene ambiguous. The CDR3 totals 13 residues. The germline V gene encodes CDR1 SQVTM and CDR2 ANQGSEA. With 7 bases removed from V and 6 bases from J, the gap between germline ends came to 18 bases.

This clonotype has only a few counts. This rearrangement joins TRBV29-1 to TRBJ1-1, with D tentatively TRBD1 (6 bases). The CDR3 covers 13 residues. CDR1 is SQVTM, CDR2 ANQGSEA, per germline. V lost 6 bases to trimming and J lost 9 bases, with 20 bases between them. The CDR3 sequence: CSVDTTGTIQAFF. In DNA form, the CDR3 reads TGCAGCGTCGACACCACAGGGACGATCCAAGCTTTCTTT.

The chain recombines TRBV19 with TRBJ2-7; no definite D call. Germline assignment: CDR1 LNHDA and CDR2 SQIVND (reference sequence). The CDR3 sequence is 13 residues long. Trimming removed 6 bases at V and 6 bases at J, with 15 bases between. CDR3: CASRPRQRREQYF. The CDR3 DNA sequence: TGTGCCAGTAGGCCAAGGCAAAGGCGCGAGCAGTACTTC.

The table lists this clonotype with a few counts. This chain uses TRBV29-1 with TRBJ1-6; weak D call: TRBD1 (5 bases). The CDR3 has 13 residues. In germline, CDR1 is SQVTM, CDR2 ANQGSEA. The CDR3 region has the DNA TGCAGAGAAGGGGCCCTTGGGAATTCACCCCTCCACTTT. It yields the protein CREGALGNSPLHF.

This clonotype has a handful of counts. The chain employs TRBV28 and TRBJ2-2; no firm D call. Between the trimmed V and J ends, which lost 2 bases and 5 bases, there was a span of 12 bases. The CDR3 has 15 amino acids. Germline values: CDR1 MDHEN, CDR2 SYDVKM. DNA for the CDR3: TGTGCCAGCAGTTTAGGTGGTGTACGAACCGGGGAGCTGTTTTTT. Translation: CASSLGGVRTGELFF.